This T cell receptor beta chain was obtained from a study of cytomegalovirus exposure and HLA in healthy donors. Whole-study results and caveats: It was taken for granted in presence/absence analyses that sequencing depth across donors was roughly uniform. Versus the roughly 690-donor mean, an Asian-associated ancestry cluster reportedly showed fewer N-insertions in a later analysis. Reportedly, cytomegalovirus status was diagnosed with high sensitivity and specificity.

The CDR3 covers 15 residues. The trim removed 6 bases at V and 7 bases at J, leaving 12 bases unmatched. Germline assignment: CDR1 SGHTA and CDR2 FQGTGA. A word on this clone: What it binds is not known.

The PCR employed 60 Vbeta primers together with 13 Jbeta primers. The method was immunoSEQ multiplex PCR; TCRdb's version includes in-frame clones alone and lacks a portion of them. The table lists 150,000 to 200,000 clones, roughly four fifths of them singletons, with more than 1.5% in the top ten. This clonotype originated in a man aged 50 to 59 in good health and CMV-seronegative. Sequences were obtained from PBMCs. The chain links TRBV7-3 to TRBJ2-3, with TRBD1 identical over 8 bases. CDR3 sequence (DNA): TGTGCCAGCAGGAAAATCCAGGGGGCAGGGAATACGCAGTATTTT. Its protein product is CASRKIQGAGNTQYF. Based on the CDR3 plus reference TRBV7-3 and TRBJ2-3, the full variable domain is GAGVSQTPSNKVTEKGKYVELRCDPISGHTALYWYRQSLGQGPEFLIYFQGTGAADDSGLPNDRFFAVRPEGSVSTLKIQRTERGDSAVYLCASRKIQGAGNTQYFGPGTRLTVL.